Below are 16 T cell receptor beta chains sequenced from a single sample in a study of blood T cell repertoires in COVID-19. Profiling relied on immunoSEQ multiplex PCR, and the TCRdb table lists in-frame clones only, not all of them. This table has about 100,000 clones, just under 95% appearing once. What was sequenced was peripheral blood. Receptors originate from a man in his 70s with acute or convalescent COVID-19.

This chain uses TRBV5-6 with TRBJ1-4; possible D gene TRBD1, 6 bases. The CDR3 spans 14 residues. V lost 0 bases and J 8 bases, leaving 11 bases between the germline ends. Germline V gene lookup returns CDR1 SGHDT and CDR2 YYEEEE. This chain's CDR3 is CASSLANRDEKLFF. The CDR3 DNA reads as TGTGCCAGCAGCTTGGCCAACAGGGACGAAAAACTGTTTTTT.

The rearrangement links TRBV2 to TRBJ1-5; 7 nucleotides agree with TRBD1. The CDR3 consists of 14 residues. The V gene's germline CDR1 is SNHLY and CDR2 FYNNEI. Germline trimming cut 6 bases from V and 8 bases from J; bases unmatched to any gene: 10. CDR3 residues: CASSGRGTFEPQHF. The CDR3 region has the DNA TGTGCCAGCAGCGGCAGGGGGACGTTTGAGCCCCAGCATTTT.

This chain uses TRBV11-1 with TRBJ1-4, with D possibly TRBD1 on 5 matching bases. The CDR3 totals 15 residues. Trimming cost V 2 bases and J 2 bases, with 9 bases left between them. Germline V gene lookup returns CDR1 SGHAT and CDR2 FQDESV (reference sequence). The CDR3 coding sequence is TGTGCCAGCAGCTTAAACGGGGGTACTAATGAAAAACTGTTTTTT. Its translation: CASSLNGGTNEKLFF.

The chain links TRBV5-6 to TRBJ1-6; TRBD1 might be the D (5 bases). The ends were cut back, 5 bases at V and 7 bases at J, with 19 bases in the middle. The CDR3 is 16 amino acids. The germline V gene encodes CDR1 SGHDT and CDR2 YYEEEE. CDR3 DNA: TGTGCCAGCAGACGGGACTATTATGCCGTAAATTCACCCCTCCACTTT. Residues: CASRRDYYAVNSPLHF. Variable domain in full (rest from reference TRBV5-6 and TRBJ1-6): DAGVTQSPTHLIKTRGQQVTLRCSPKSGHDTVSWYQQALGQGPQFIFQYYEEEERQRGNFPDRFSGHQFPNYSSELNVNALLLGDSALYLCASRRDYYAVNSPLHFGNGTRLTVT.

V is TRBV7-6 and J is TRBJ1-2; 7 bases line up with TRBD1. CDR1 is SGHVS, CDR2 FNYEAQ, per germline. There are 14 residues in the CDR3. Trimming took 5 bases from V and 4 from J; bases not matched to a gene: 7. The CDR3 DNA reads TGTGCCAGCAGCCCAGGGACAGCCCCCTATGGCTACACCTTC. Amino acids: CASSPGTAPYGYTF.

As concerns this clone: The same CDR3 is also encoded by other DNA sequences in this sample. The V gene is TRBV5-1, the J gene TRBJ1-2; 7 bases align to TRBD1. CDR3 length: 13 residues. Germline V gene sequence: CDR1 SGHRS, CDR2 YFSETQ. With 0 bases clipped from V and 4 bases from J, the junction kept 0 bases outside the gene matches. The DNA of the CDR3 is TGCGCCAGCAGCTTGGGGACAGGCTATGGCTACACCTTC. Translation: CASSLGTGYGYTF.

CDR3 loop: CASRATQNTEAFF. CDR3 DNA sequence: TGCGCCAGCAGGGCAACACAGAACACTGAAGCTTTCTTT. The chain recombines TRBV5-1 with TRBJ1-1; no clear D gene. This CDR3 spans 13 amino acids. From germline, CDR1 is SGHRS and CDR2 YFSETQ. Trimming took 5 bases from V and 1 from J, leaving 9 bases between them.

This rearrangement joins TRBV5-4 to TRBJ1-2; 10 bases line up with TRBD1. V was clipped by 4 bases and J by 7 bases; unmatched bases: 13. The CDR3 sequence is 16 residues long. CDR1 is SGHNT and CDR2 is YYREEE in the germline V gene (reference sequence). The CDR3, as DNA: TGTGCCAGCAGCAAGGGTAATCCGGGACAGGGGTTTGGCTACACCTTC. Protein sequence: CASSKGNPGQGFGYTF.

In its sample, this clone was seen once. The chain links TRBV6-6 to TRBJ2-3, with 9 bases aligning to TRBD2. The CDR3 contains 15 residues. V lost 4 bases to trimming and J lost 4 bases; unmatched junction nucleotides: 6. CDR1 and CDR2 (germline): MNHNY, SVGAGI (reference sequence). DNA for the CDR3: TGTGCCAGCAGTTCGCGCGGGGGGGCCCCAGATACGCAGTATTTT. Protein: CASSSRGGAPDTQYF.

This clone occurred once. V and J are TRBV6-5 and TRBJ1-4; 7 bases match TRBD1. Germline CDR1 reads MNHEY; CDR2 reads SVGAGI. The V and J ends lost 5 bases and 13 bases, in that order; junction bases with no gene match: 13. There are 14 residues in the CDR3. Here the CDR3 DNA reads TGTGCCAGCAGTCACAACCGGGACAGCCTTCTACTGTTTTTT. Its translation: CASSHNRDSLLLFF.

The CDR3 reads CATSDLSNRGLAGELFF. The CDR3 region has the DNA TGTGCCACCAGTGATTTATCAAACAGGGGGCTGGCCGGGGAGCTGTTTTTT. This rearrangement joins TRBV24-1 to TRBJ2-2; 9 bases map to TRBD1. V trimming: 1 base; J trimming: 6 bases; junction bases outside the gene matches: 8. This CDR3 region has 17 residues. Germline-derived CDR1 and CDR2 are KGHDR and SFDVKD.

The chain has TRBV27 and TRBJ1-1; D ambiguous. In germline, CDR1 is MNHEY, CDR2 SMNVEV (reference sequence). The CDR3 consists of 13 residues. V was clipped by 3 bases and J by 4 bases, with 9 bases between them. For the CDR3, the DNA is TGTGCCAGCAGTTTGCGGGCGGGCACTGAAGCTTTCTTT. This translates into CASSLRAGTEAFF.

The rearrangement joins TRBV9 to TRBJ2-7; 10 bases are shared with TRBD2. The CDR3 is 15 amino acids. V was pared by 3 bases and J by 0 bases, with 3 bases of the junction left unmatched. Germline lookup yields CDR1 SGDLS and CDR2 YYNGEE. The CDR3 DNA reads TGTGCCAGCAGCGCGACTAGCGGGCTCTCCTACGAGCAGTACTTC. Amino acid sequence: CASSATSGLSYEQYF. The full variable domain, in which reference TRBV9 and TRBJ2-7 provide the parts outside the CDR3, is DSGVTQTPKHLITATGQRVTLRCSPRSGDLSVYWYQQSLDQGLQFLIQYYNGEERAKGNILERFSAQQFPDLHSELNLSSLELGDSALYFCASSATSGLSYEQYFGPGTRLTVT.

The V gene is TRBV10-3, the J gene TRBJ1-6, with D possibly TRBD1 on 6 matching bases. The CDR3 runs to 13 residues. V shed 7 bases and J shed 6 bases, with 10 bases lying between them. Germline values: CDR1 ENHRY, CDR2 SYGVKD. The CDR3 protein is CAITGQINSPLHF. As DNA, the CDR3 is TGTGCCATCACCGGACAGATTAATTCACCCCTCCACTTT.

This clone has more than one count but fewer than ten. The chain recombines TRBV11-2 with TRBJ1-2; possible D gene TRBD1, 6 bases. V dropped 3 bases and J dropped 4 bases, with 12 bases sitting between them. This CDR3 contains 14 residues. Germline lookup yields CDR1 SGHAT and CDR2 FQNNGV. In DNA form, the CDR3 reads TGTGCCAGCAGCTTTATCAGGGGACCCTATGGCTACACCTTC. It is translated as CASSFIRGPYGYTF.

The chain is built from TRBV5-1 and TRBJ1-1; no clear D gene. V lost 4 bases and J 0 bases, leaving 13 bases between the germline ends. The V gene's germline CDR1 is SGHRS and CDR2 YFSETQ. The CDR3 totals 15 residues. CDR3 region: CASSPAGGMNTEAFF. The CDR3, as DNA: TGCGCCAGCAGCCCGGCGGGAGGAATGAACACTGAAGCTTTCTTT.